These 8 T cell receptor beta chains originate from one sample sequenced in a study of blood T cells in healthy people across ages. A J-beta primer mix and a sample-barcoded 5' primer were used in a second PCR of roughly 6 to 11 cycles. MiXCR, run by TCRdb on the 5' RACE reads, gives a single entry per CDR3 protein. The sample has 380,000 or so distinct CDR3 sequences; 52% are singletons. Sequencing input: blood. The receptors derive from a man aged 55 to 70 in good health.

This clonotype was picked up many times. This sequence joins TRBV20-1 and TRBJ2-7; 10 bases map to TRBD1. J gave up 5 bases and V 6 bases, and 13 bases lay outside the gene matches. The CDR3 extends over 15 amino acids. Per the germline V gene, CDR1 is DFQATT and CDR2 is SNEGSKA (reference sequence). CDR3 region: CSATNRDRGTHEQYF. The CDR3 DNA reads TGCAGTGCCACGAACCGGGACAGGGGAACCCACGAGCAGTACTTC.

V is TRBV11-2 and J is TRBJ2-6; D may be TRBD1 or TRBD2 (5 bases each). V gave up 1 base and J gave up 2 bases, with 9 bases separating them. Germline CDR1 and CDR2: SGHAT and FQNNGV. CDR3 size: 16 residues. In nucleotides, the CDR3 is TGTGCCAGCAGCTTAGGAATGGGGGCTGGGGCCAACGTCCTGACTTTC. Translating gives CASSLGMGAGANVLTF. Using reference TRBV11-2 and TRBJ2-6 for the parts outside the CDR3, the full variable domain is EAGVAQSPRYKIIEKRQSVAFWCNPISGHATLYWYQQILGQGPKLLIQFQNNGVVDDSQLPKDRFSAERLKGVDSTLKIQPAKLEDSAVYLCASSLGMGAGANVLTFGAGSRLTVL.

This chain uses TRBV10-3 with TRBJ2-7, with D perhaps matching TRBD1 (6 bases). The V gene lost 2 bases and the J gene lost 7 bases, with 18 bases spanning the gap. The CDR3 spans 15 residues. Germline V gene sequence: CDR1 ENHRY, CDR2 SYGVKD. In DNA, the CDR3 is TGTGCCATCAGTGAGCCAGCCGGGACATCCAATGAGCAGTACTTC. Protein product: CAISEPAGTSNEQYF.

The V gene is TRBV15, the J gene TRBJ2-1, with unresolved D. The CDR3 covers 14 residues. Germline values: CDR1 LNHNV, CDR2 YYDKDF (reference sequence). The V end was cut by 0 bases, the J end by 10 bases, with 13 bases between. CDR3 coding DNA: TGTGCCACCAGCAGAGATTTAGTGAGAAGCGAGCAGTTCTTC. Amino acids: CATSRDLVRSEQFF.

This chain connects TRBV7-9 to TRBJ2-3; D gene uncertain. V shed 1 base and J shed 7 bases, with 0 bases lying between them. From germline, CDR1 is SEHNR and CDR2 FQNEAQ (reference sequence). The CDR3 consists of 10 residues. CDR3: CASSLDTQYF. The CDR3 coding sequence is TGTGCCAGCAGCTTAGATACGCAGTATTTT.

The CDR3 loop reads CASSRGGAQEKLFF. The DNA for the CDR3 is TGTGCCAGCAGCCGAGGGGGCGCACAGGAAAAACTGTTTTTT. The chain has TRBV7-2 and TRBJ1-4; 7 nucleotides line up with TRBD1. Germline V CDR1 and CDR2: SGHTA, FQGNSA. V was pared by 5 bases and J by 8 bases, with 8 bases of the junction left unmatched. The CDR3 extends over 14 amino acids.

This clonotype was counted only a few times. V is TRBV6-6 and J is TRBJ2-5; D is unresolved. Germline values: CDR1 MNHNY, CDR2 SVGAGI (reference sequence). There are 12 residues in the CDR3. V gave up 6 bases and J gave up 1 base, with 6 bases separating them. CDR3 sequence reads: CASSHIQETQYF. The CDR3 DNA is TGTGCCAGCAGCCACATCCAAGAGACCCAGTACTTC.

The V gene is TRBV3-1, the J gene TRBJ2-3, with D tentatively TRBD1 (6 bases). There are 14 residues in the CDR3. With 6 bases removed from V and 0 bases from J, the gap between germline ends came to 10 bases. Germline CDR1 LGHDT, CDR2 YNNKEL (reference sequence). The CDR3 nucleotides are TGTGCCAGCAGAGGGACAACTAGCACAGATACGCAGTATTTT. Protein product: CASRGTTSTDTQYF.